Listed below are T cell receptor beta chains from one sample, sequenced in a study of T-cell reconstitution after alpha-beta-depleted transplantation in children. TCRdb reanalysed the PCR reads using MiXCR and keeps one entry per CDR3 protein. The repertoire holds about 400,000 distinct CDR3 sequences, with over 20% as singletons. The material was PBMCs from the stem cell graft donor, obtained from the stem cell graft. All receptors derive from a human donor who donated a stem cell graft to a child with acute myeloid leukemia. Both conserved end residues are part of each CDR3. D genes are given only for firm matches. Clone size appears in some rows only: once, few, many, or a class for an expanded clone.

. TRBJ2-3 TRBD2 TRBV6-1 TGTGCCAGCAGCGAGCGATCCAGCGGGAGGGCCGGAGATACGCAGTATTTT CASSERSSGRAGDTQYF
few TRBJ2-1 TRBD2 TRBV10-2 TGCGCCAGCAGTGGAAGCGGGACGGACTACAATGAGCAGTTCTTC CASSGSGTDYNEQFF
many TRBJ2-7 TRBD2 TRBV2 TGTGCCAGCAGGCAAACTAGCGGGAGGCAGGACGAGCAGTACTTC CASRQTSGRQDEQYF
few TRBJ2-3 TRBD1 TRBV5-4 TGTGCCAGCAGCTTGGCCCAGGGGGCAGATACGCAGTATTTT CASSLAQGADTQYF
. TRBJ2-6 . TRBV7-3 TGTGCCAGCAGCCCATTGCCCTCTGGGGCCAACGTCCTGACTTTC CASSPLPSGANVLTF
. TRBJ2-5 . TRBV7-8 TGTGCCAGCAGCTTAGGTGGTAGCGGCCAGAAAGAGACCCAGTACTTC CASSLGGSGQKETQYF
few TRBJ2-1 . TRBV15 TGTGCCACCAGCAGAGACAGGGTTGGCAATGAGCAGTTCTTC CATSRDRVGNEQFF
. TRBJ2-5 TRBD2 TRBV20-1 TGCAGTGCTAGAGAAACGAAGGCGGGAGGGCCGCGGGAAGAGACCCAGTACTTC CSARETKAGGPREETQYF
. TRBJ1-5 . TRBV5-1 TGCGCCAGCAGCCCAGGACACAATAGCAATCAGCCCCAGCATTTT CASSPGHNSNQPQHF
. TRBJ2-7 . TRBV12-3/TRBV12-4 TGTGCCAGCAGCCAGGGACGGAGAAATTCCTACGAGCAGTACTTC CASSQGRRNSYEQYF
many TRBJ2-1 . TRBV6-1 TGTGCCAGCAGCCTAGGGGGGACCGGTAAGCAGTTCTTC CASSLGGTGKQFF
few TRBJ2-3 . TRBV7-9 TGTGCCAGCAGCTTACAATCGGCCGGGCCCGGAGCTACGCAGTATTTT CASSLQSAGPGATQYF
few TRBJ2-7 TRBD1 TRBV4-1 TGCGCCAGCAGCCAAGAAAGAAGAGGGACAGACTACGAGCAGTACTTC CASSQERRGTDYEQYF
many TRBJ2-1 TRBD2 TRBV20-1 TGCAGTGCTATGGGGACAACTAGCGGGAGGCCTAGCAATGAGCAGTTCTTC CSAMGTTSGRPSNEQFF
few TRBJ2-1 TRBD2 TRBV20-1 TGCAGTGCTAGCGTAATAGGTAGCGGGAGCTCCTACAATGAGCAGTTCTTC CSASVIGSGSSYNEQFF
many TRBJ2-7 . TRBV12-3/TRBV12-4 TGTGCCAGCAGTTTAGGCGTTTATAACTACGAGCAGTACTTC CASSLGVYNYEQYF
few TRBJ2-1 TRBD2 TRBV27 TGTGCCAGCAGAGTTCGGGCCACCATGGGGGGGGGAAATGAGCAGTTCTTC CASRVRATMGGGNEQFF
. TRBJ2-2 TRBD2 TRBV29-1 TGCAGCGTTGAACACAGGGGGAGGTTAGCGGGAGGGCCGGGCACCGGGGAGCTGTTTTTT CSVEHRGRLAGGPGTGELFF
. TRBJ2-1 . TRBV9 TGTGCCAGCAGCGTAGAGGCAGGGTCCAATGAGCAGTTCTTC CASSVEAGSNEQFF
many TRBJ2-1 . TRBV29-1 TGCAGCGTTGAAAGGGGGACGGCTTACAATGAGCAGTTCTTC CSVERGTAYNEQFF
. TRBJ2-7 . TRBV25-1 TGTGCCAGCAGGGGTTTAGGTTCCTACGAGCAGTACTTC CASRGLGSYEQYF
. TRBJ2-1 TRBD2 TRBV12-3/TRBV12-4 TGTGCCAGCGGAAGCGGGAGTGGCTACAATGAGCAGTTCTTC CASGSGSGYNEQFF
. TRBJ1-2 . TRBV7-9 TGTGCCAGCAGCGGAAAGACATCCCCCGGGGTCTATGGCTACACCTTC CASSGKTSPGVYGYTF
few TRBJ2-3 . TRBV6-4 TGTGCCAGCAGTGACTCGACAGCATCAGATACGCAGTATTTT CASSDSTASDTQYF
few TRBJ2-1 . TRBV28 TGTGCCAGCAGGACCGGGACACTAGTTTGGAATGAGCAGTTCTTC CASRTGTLVWNEQFF
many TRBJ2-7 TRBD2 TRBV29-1 TGCAGCGTTGGGCCTGAGGGCGGGAGAGTCGGCGAGCAGTACTTC CSVGPEGGRVGEQYF
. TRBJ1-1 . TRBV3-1 TGTGCCAGCAGCCAACCCGACAGGAAAGAAGCTTTCTTT CASSQPDRKEAFF
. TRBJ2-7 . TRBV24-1 TGTGCCACCAGTGATTTGGTAAGCGACGAGCAGTACTTC CATSDLVSDEQYF
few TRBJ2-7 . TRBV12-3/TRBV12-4 TGTGCCAGCAGTTTTGAGGGATTCGAGCAGTACTTC CASSFEGFEQYF
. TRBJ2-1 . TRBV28 TGTGCCAGCAGTTTAGGCCTAAGCGGGGAGCAGTTCTTC CASSLGLSGEQFF
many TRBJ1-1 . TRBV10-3 TGTGCCATCAGTAGGACAGCAATGAACACTGAAGCTTTCTTT CAISRTAMNTEAFF
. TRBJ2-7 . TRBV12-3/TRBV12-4 TGTGCCAGCAGTTTTAGTCTAGGAGGCATCTCCTACGAGCAGTACTTC CASSFSLGGISYEQYF
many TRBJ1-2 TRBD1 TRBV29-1 TGCAGCGTGGACAGGGGGCACTACTATGGCTACACCTTC CSVDRGHYYGYTF
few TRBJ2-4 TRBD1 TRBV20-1 TGCAGTGCGCAGACAGGGATGTTCATTCAGTACTTC CSAQTGMFIQYF
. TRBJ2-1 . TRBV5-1 TGCGCCAGCAGCTTTAGGCCAGGGCTTTACAATGAGCAGTTCTTC CASSFRPGLYNEQFF
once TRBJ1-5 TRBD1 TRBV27 TGTGCCAGCAGTTTATCCGGACAGGGACAGAATCAGCCCCAGCATTTT CASSLSGQGQNQPQHF
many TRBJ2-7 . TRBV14 TGTGCCAGCAGGCGCAGGGCTAGCGCGGACTCCTACGAGCAGTACTTC CASRRRASADSYEQYF
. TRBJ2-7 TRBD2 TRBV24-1 TGTGCCACCAGAATCCCGGATAGCGGGAGTTCCTACGAGCAGTACTTC CATRIPDSGSSYEQYF
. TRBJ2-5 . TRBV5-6 TGTGCCAGCAGCTCCCAGAGAGGGACCCAGTACTTC CASSSQRGTQYF
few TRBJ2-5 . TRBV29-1 TGCAGCGTTGAAGGGCGGGCGACCCGCGGGGAGACCCAGTACTTC CSVEGRATRGETQYF
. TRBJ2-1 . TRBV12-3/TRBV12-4 TGTGCCAGCAGATCCGGGCTGGGCTTGGATGAGCAGTTCTTC CASRSGLGLDEQFF
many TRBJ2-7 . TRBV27 TGTGCCAGCAGTTTAACCAGTAATTTCTACGAGCAGTACTTC CASSLTSNFYEQYF
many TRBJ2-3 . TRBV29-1 TGTTCGGCGGGCACGGATACGCAGTATTTT CSAGTDTQYF
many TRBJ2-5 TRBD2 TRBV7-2 TGTGCCAGCAGCTTAAACCTAGCGGGAGGGGAGACCCAGTACTTC CASSLNLAGGETQYF
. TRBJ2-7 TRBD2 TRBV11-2 TGTGCCAGCAGCCAGGGACTAGCGGGAGATATGGTTAGTTCCTACGAGCAGTACTTC CASSQGLAGDMVSSYEQYF
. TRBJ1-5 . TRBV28 TGTGCCAGCAGCCCCGTCGGCAATCAGCCCCAGCATTTT CASSPVGNQPQHF
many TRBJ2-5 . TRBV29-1 TGCAGCGCCGACCCGCAAGAGACCCAGTACTTC CSADPQETQYF
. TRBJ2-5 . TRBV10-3 TGTGCCATCAGTGACGAGGAAGAAGAGACCCAGTACTTC CAISDEEEETQYF
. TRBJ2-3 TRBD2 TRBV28 TGTGCCAGCAGTTTGCCTAGCGGGAGCTCAGATACGCAGTATTTT CASSLPSGSSDTQYF
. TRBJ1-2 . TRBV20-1 TGCAGTGCTGGGGGACCGAATAACTATGGCTACACCTTC CSAGGPNNYGYTF